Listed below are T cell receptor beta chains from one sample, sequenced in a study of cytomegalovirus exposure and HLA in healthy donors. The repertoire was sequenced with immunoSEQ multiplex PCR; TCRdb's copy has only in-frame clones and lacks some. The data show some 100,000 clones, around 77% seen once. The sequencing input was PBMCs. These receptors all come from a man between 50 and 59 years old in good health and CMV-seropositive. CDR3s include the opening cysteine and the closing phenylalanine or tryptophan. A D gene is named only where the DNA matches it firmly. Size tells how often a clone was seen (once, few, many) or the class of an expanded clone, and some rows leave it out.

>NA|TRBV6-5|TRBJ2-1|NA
TGTGCCAGCATGAAGGGGGAGAGGGGTAATGAGCAGTTCTTC
CASMKGERGNEQFF
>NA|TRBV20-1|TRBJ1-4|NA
TGCAGTGCTCTTAATGAAAAACTGTTTTTT
CSALNEKLFF
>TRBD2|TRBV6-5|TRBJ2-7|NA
TGTGCCAGCAGCCGAGCGGGGGAAAGCTCCTACGAGCAGTACTTC
CASSRAGESSYEQYF
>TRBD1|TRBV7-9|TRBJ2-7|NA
TGTGCCGGTGGACAGGGATCCTACGAGCAGTACTTC
CAGGQGSYEQYF
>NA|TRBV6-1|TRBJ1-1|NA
TGTGCCAGCAGTCCGTCCGGGGGGGCTGGGGCTGAAGCTTTCTTT
CASSPSGGAGAEAFF
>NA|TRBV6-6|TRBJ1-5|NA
TGTGCCAGCAGTTACTCATCAGGGAATCAGCCCCAGCATTTT
CASSYSSGNQPQHF
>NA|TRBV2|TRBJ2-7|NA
TGTGCCAGCACGAGCTCCTACGAGCAGTACTTC
CASTSSYEQYF
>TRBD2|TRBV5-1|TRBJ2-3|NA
TGCGCCAGCAGCTTGGGGCTAGCGGGAGATACGCAGTATTTT
CASSLGLAGDTQYF
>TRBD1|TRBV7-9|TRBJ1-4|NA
TGTGCCAGCAGCCGAGTGACAGGGACAAGGAATGAAAAACTGTTTTTT
CASSRVTGTRNEKLFF
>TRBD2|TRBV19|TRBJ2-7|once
TGTGCCAGTAGTATAGGCTATCTTGGCGGGAGCTACGAGCAGTACTTC
CASSIGYLGGSYEQYF
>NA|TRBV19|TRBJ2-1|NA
TGTGCCAGTAGTCCGCTTGACTATCGGGTACACAATGAGCAGTTCTTC
CASSPLDYRVHNEQFF
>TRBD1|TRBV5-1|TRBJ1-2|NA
TGCGCCAGCAGCTCCGGAGGGGGGGGACAGGAGGGCTACACCTTC
CASSSGGGGQEGYTF
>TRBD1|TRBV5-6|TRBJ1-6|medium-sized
TGTGCCAGCAGCTGGGACAGGGAGCTTAATTCACCCCTCCACTTT
CASSWDRELNSPLHF
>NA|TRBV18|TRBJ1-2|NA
TGTGCCAGCTCACCCGGAGATGGCTACACCTTC
CASSPGDGYTF
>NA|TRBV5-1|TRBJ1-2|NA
TGCGCCAGCAGCTTGGGAGGGAACGATGGCTACACCTTC
CASSLGGNDGYTF
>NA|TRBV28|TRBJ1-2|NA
TGTGCCAGCATAGCGGGGGGGGCTGGTCGCGATGGCTACACCTTC
CASIAGGAGRDGYTF
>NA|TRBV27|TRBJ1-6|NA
TGTGCCAGCAGTTTAGCGGCGGTTAGCTCCTATAATTCACCCCTCCACTTT
CASSLAAVSSYNSPLHF
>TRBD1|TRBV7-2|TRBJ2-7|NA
TGTGCCAGCAGTCTACAGGGGGGTGCCTCCTACGAGCAGTACTTC
CASSLQGGASYEQYF
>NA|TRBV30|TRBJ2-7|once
TGTGCCTGGAGTGTAGGCGGAGCATCCTACGAGCAGTACTTC
CAWSVGGASYEQYF
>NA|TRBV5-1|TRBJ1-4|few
TGCGCCAGCAGTGAGGGCCCCCGGGAAAAACTGTTTTTT
CASSEGPREKLFF
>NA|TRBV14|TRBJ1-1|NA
TGTGCCAGCAGCCAAAACGGACAGAAGAACACTGAAGCTTTCTTT
CASSQNGQKNTEAFF
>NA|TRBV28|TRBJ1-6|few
TGTGCCAGCAGTTTGGAGAGGCCCATCGGTTCACCCCTCCACTTT
CASSLERPIGSPLHF
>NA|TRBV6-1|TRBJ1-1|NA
TGTGCCAGCAGTGAAGCGACACCTGAGGCTTTCTTT
CASSEATPEAFF
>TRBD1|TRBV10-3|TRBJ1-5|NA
TGTGCCACCTCCCAAAGGGACAGCGATCAGCCCCAGCATTTT
CATSQRDSDQPQHF
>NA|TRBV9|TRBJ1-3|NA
TGTGCCAGCAGCCTTCAGGGGCGAGGAAACACCATATATTTT
CASSLQGRGNTIYF
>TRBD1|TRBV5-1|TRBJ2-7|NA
TGCGCCAGCAGCTTGATGCCCGGGACAGGGGCTAGCGAGCAGTACTTC
CASSLMPGTGASEQYF
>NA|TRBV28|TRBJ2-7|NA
TGTGCCAGCAGTTTGGGGCAGGTTTCGCACGAGCAGTACTTC
CASSLGQVSHEQYF
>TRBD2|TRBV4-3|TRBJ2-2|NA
TGCGCCAGCAGCTCAAATTTTGGGCTAGCGGGAGGCGGCGGGGAGCTGTTTTTT
CASSSNFGLAGGGGELFF
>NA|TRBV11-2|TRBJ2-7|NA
TGTGCCAGCAGCTTTAGGGCGGTGGACAGCCCTCAGGGCGAGCAGTACTTC
CASSFRAVDSPQGEQYF
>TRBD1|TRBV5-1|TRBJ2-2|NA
TGCGCCAGCAGCCTAGGGACAGGGGGGAACACCGGGGAGCTGTTTTTT
CASSLGTGGNTGELFF